The 26 T cell receptor beta chains in this list originate from one sample, sequenced in a study of T-cell reconstitution after alpha-beta-depleted transplantation in children. Unique molecular identifiers were incorporated when the TCRbeta library was constructed. One entry per CDR3 protein results from TCRdb running MiXCR on the PCR reads. Of about 1,000,000 distinct CDR3 sequences in the sample, about 29% were seen once. The sequencing here drew on PBMCs, mostly from graft donor cells, taken 360 days after TCRalphabeta/CD19-depleted stem cell transplant. The origin of the receptors is a boy under three years old who had a stem cell transplant for SCID, so the T cells may come from the graft donor.

The chain is built from TRBV4-2 and TRBJ2-7, with a possible D match to TRBD2 (7 bases). Germline CDR1 reads LGHNA; CDR2 reads YNFKEQ. V lost 4 bases and J lost 7, with 14 bases in between. This CDR3 has 13 residues. Here the CDR3 DNA reads TGTGCCAGCAGCCGAGGGGGGGTTGAGGAGCAGTACTTC. This codes for CASSRGGVEEQYF.

DNA of the CDR3: TGCAGCGTTGAAAAAGGTGGGGCTGAAGCTTTCTTT. It yields the protein CSVEKGGAEAFF. The rearrangement links TRBV29-1 to TRBJ1-1; D gene unclear. The CDR3 extends over 12 amino acids. Germline CDR1 SQVTM, CDR2 ANQGSEA. V was trimmed by 2 bases and J by 6 bases, leaving 10 bases between them.

In its sample, this clonotype was seen a few times. V is TRBV12-3 or TRBV12-4 and J is TRBJ2-7; tentatively, D is TRBD1 (6 bases). This CDR3 is built from 16 residues. With 3 bases removed from V and 7 bases from J, the gap between germline ends came to 22 bases. As DNA, the CDR3 is TGTGCCAGCAGTTTTGGGGCAGGGGTCCCAGATGGGGAGCAGTACTTC. Translating it yields CASSFGAGVPDGEQYF.

V and J are TRBV19 and TRBJ1-6; D call uncertain. Looked up from germline, CDR1 is LNHDA and CDR2 is SQIVND (reference sequence). The CDR3 consists of 16 residues. Trimming stripped 5 bases from V and 11 bases from J, with 22 bases between. The CDR3 is CASSSLGDSPLAPLHF. For the CDR3, the DNA is TGTGCCAGTAGTTCCCTCGGTGACTCCCCTTTAGCACCCCTCCACTTT.

The V gene is TRBV5-1, the J gene TRBJ1-2; D perhaps matches TRBD1 (6 bases). Germline V gene lookup returns CDR1 SGHRS and CDR2 YFSETQ. V gave up 4 bases and J gave up 5 bases, with 18 bases separating them. This CDR3 region has 15 residues. CDR3: CASSLRDGQGYGYTF. As DNA, the CDR3 is TGCGCCAGCAGCCTCCGGGACGGCCAGGGGTATGGCTACACCTTC.

The J gene is TRBJ2-7, the V gene TRBV28; D is possibly TRBD2 (5 bases). Trimming removed 5 bases from V and 7 bases from J, with 12 bases in between. There are 12 residues in the CDR3. Looked up from germline, CDR1 is MDHEN and CDR2 is SYDVKM. The CDR3 DNA is TGTGCCAGCAGTCCCCGAGGGCCGGAGCAGTACTTC. Translated, it gives CASSPRGPEQYF.

This clonotype has just a few counts. The rearrangement joins TRBV5-1 to TRBJ2-3; TRBD2 is a possible D gene (6 bases). From germline, CDR1 is SGHRS and CDR2 YFSETQ. V dropped 3 bases and J dropped 3 bases, with 11 bases sitting between them. This CDR3 has 14 residues. CDR3 coding DNA: TGCGCCAGCAGCTGGGACTTCAGTACAGATACGCAGTATTTT. Its protein product is CASSWDFSTDTQYF.

This clonotype showed up just a few times. The chain couples TRBV9 to TRBJ2-7; D may match TRBD1 or TRBD2 (5 bases each). The germline V gene encodes CDR1 SGDLS and CDR2 YYNGEE. The CDR3 covers 14 residues. V was shortened by 0 bases and J by 7 bases, with 14 bases between the two germline ends. CDR3 sequence reads: CASSVGSAWGEQYF. Here the CDR3 DNA reads TGTGCCAGCAGCGTAGGGTCGGCTTGGGGGGAGCAGTACTTC. The entire variable domain, with the rest obtained from reference TRBV9 and TRBJ2-7, is as follows: DSGVTQTPKHLITATGQRVTLRCSPRSGDLSVYWYQQSLDQGLQFLIQYYNGEERAKGNILERFSAQQFPDLHSELNLSSLELGDSALYFCASSVGSAWGEQYFGPGTRLTVT.

This clonotype turned up a few times. The V gene is TRBV5-1, the J gene TRBJ2-7, with 10 bases aligning to TRBD2. The CDR3 runs to 17 residues. The V and J ends lost 1 base and 0 bases, in that order; junction bases with no gene match: 7. Per germline, CDR1 SGHRS and CDR2 YFSETQ. This chain's CDR3 is CASSLYSGLADSYEQYF. CDR3 sequence (DNA): TGCGCCAGCAGCTTGTACAGCGGACTAGCGGACTCCTACGAGCAGTACTTC.

V usage is TRBV20-1 and J usage is TRBJ2-1; 7 bases map to TRBD2. The CDR3 loop spans 14 amino acids. The germline V gene has CDR1 DFQATT and CDR2 SNEGSKA (reference sequence). V was pared by 5 bases and J by 6 bases, with 10 bases of the junction left unmatched. Here the CDR3 reads CSAGKFSGPNEQFF. The CDR3 region has the DNA TGCAGTGCTGGAAAGTTTAGCGGGCCCAATGAGCAGTTCTTC.

The chain joins TRBV27 to TRBJ1-1, with TRBD1 identical over 8 bases. The CDR3 extends over 15 amino acids. Germline assignment: CDR1 MNHEY and CDR2 SMNVEV (reference sequence). V was pared by 5 bases and J by 3 bases, with 8 bases of the junction left unmatched. In nucleotides, the CDR3 is TGTGCCAGCAGTGGACAGGGAGCTCGGCACACTGAAGCTTTCTTT. Residues: CASSGQGARHTEAFF.

CDR3 amino acids: CASSLSRAGTGELFF. The DNA of the CDR3 is TGTGCCAGCAGCCTGTCACGGGCCGGCACCGGGGAGCTGTTTTTT. The chain has TRBV11-3 and TRBJ2-2, with no clear D. Deletions cut 5 bases from V and 4 bases from J, with 14 bases between. The CDR3 has 15 residues. Looked up from germline, CDR1 is SGHNT and CDR2 is YENEEA.

The genes are TRBV30 and TRBJ2-1, with 9 bases fitting TRBD2. From germline, CDR1 is GTSNPN and CDR2 SVGIG (reference sequence). The CDR3 covers 14 residues. The V and J ends lost 2 bases and 4 bases, in that order; junction bases with no gene match: 3. CDR3 sequence (DNA): TGTGCCTGGAGTTCTAGCGGGGTATACAATGAGCAGTTCTTC. Translating gives CAWSSSGVYNEQFF.

This clonotype has a handful of counts. The chain is built from TRBV10-3 and TRBJ1-1; no clear D. Germline V gene lookup returns CDR1 ENHRY and CDR2 SYGVKD. CDR3 size: 15 residues. Trimming took 0 bases from V and 5 from J, leaving 13 bases between them. This CDR3 reads CAISESSPAWTEAFF. CDR3 DNA: TGTGCCATCAGTGAGTCGAGTCCGGCCTGGACTGAAGCTTTCTTT.

The rearrangement joins TRBV6-4 to TRBJ2-2; no clear D gene. Germline-derived CDR1 and CDR2 are MRHNA and SNTAGT. This CDR3 has 14 residues. The ends were cut back, 8 bases at V and 9 bases at J, with 19 bases in the middle. The CDR3 region has the DNA TGTGCCAGCGCAGGCGCATGTCAAGTCTGGGAGCTGTTTTTT. As protein: CASAGACQVWELFF.

This clonotype appeared many times. The V and J genes are TRBV5-1 and TRBJ2-2; a weak D match, TRBD1 (6 bases). The V end was cut by 4 bases, the J end by 1 base, with 8 bases between. This CDR3 contains 14 residues. Germline V gene sequence: CDR1 SGHRS, CDR2 YFSETQ. The CDR3 region has the DNA TGCGCCAGCAGCCTGGACAGGAACACCGGGGAGCTGTTTTTT. This codes for CASSLDRNTGELFF.

The rearrangement links TRBV18 to TRBJ2-2; 7 nucleotides align to TRBD1. With 8 bases clipped from V and 2 bases from J, the junction kept 5 bases outside the gene matches. CDR3 length: 14 residues. Germline CDR1 reads KGHSH; CDR2 reads LQKENI. CDR3 region: CASRTGVNTGELFF. The CDR3 DNA reads as TGTGCCAGCCGGACAGGCGTTAACACCGGGGAGCTGTTTTTT. Variable domain in full (rest from reference TRBV18 and TRBJ2-2): NAGVMQNPRHLVRRRGQEARLRCSPMKGHSHVYWYRQLPEEGLKFMVYLQKENIIDESGMPKERFSAEFPKEGPSILRIQQVVRGDSAAYFCASRTGVNTGELFFGEGSRLTVL.

This clonotype came up once. V usage is TRBV21-1 and J usage is TRBJ1-1. TRBV21-1 is assigned pseudogene status. This CDR3 is 17 amino acids long. In DNA form, the CDR3 reads TGTGCCAGCAGCAAAGGGAACAGTAAGCCTCGCAACACTGAAGCTTTCTTT. The encoded protein is CASSKGNSKPRNTEAFF.

This clonotype showed up just a few times. The chain combines TRBV11-2 with TRBJ2-7, with TRBD1 matching over 8 bases. Per germline, CDR1 SGHAT and CDR2 FQNNGV. This CDR3 has 16 amino acids. J was trimmed by 5 bases and V by 1 base; bases with no gene match: 10. The CDR3 sequence is CASSLVSGQVIHEQYF. The CDR3 coding sequence is TGTGCCAGCAGCTTAGTGTCGGGACAGGTTATCCACGAGCAGTACTTC.

This clonotype was counted a few times. V and J are TRBV9 and TRBJ2-5; a weak D match, TRBD2 (5 bases). The CDR3 spans 15 residues. Trimming left V 3 bases short and J 4 bases short, with 16 bases between. Germline V lookup: CDR1 SGDLS, CDR2 YYNGEE. CDR3 bases: TGTGCCAGCAGCGCGGGGTTCAAGGTTCCAGAGACCCAGTACTTC. Protein product: CASSAGFKVPETQYF.

V gene TRBV5-5 combines with J gene TRBJ2-6; tentatively, D is TRBD1 (7 bases). The germline V and J ends were trimmed by 3 bases and 2 bases, with 18 bases remaining between them. The CDR3 is made up of 18 amino acids. Germline V lookup: CDR1 SGHKS, CDR2 YYEKEE (reference sequence). The CDR3 DNA is TGTGCCAGCAGCTGGGGACAGCTCGGGAGCCCTGGGGCCAACGTCCTGACTTTC. It yields the protein CASSWGQLGSPGANVLTF.

In this sample, this clonotype turned up a few times. This chain links TRBV2 with TRBJ2-1; 8 bases fit TRBD2. Trimming took 0 bases from V and 9 from J; bases not matched to a gene: 4. Germline V gives CDR1 SNHLY, CDR2 FYNNEI. The CDR3 runs 14 residues. This CDR3 is CASSEALRGGEQFF. For the CDR3, the DNA is TGTGCCAGCAGTGAAGCGCTACGGGGGGGTGAGCAGTTCTTC.

The rearrangement links TRBV5-1 to TRBJ1-6, with no clear D. The length of the CDR3 is 14 residues. Germline V gene data show CDR1 as SGHRS and CDR2 as YFSETQ. Trimming stripped 4 bases from V and 8 bases from J, with 13 bases between. The CDR3 loop is CASSRLGFDSPLHF. The CDR3 nucleotides read TGCGCCAGCAGCCGCCTGGGGTTTGATTCACCCCTCCACTTT.

This sequence joins TRBV7-8 and TRBJ2-2; D gene unclear. The CDR3 covers 16 residues. The V gene's germline CDR1 is SGHVS and CDR2 FQNEAQ. Trimming removed 0 bases from V and 1 base from J, with 9 bases in between. DNA of the CDR3: TGTGCCAGCAGCTTAGCTGTAGGGCGGAACACCGGGGAGCTGTTTTTT. It yields the protein CASSLAVGRNTGELFF.

This clonotype was detected a few times. This chain links TRBV6-2 or TRBV6-3 with TRBJ1-2; D is unresolved. This CDR3 is 15 amino acids long. Germline V lookup: CDR1 MNHEY, CDR2 SVGEGT. With 0 bases removed from V and 5 bases from J, the gap between germline ends came to 13 bases. Here the CDR3 reads CASSYSHTDLYGYTF. CDR3 sequence (DNA): TGTGCCAGCAGTTACTCGCACACCGATCTTTATGGCTACACCTTC.

This clonotype was detected only a few times. For the CDR3, the DNA is TGTGCCAGCAGTTTACGTCCGGGACGAGCGCAGTATTTT. Protein product: CASSLRPGRAQYF. The rearrangement links TRBV28 to TRBJ2-3; D may correspond to TRBD1 or TRBD2 (5 bases each). Between the trimmed V and J ends, which lost 2 bases and 10 bases, there was a span of 13 bases. Per germline, CDR1 MDHEN and CDR2 SYDVKM. This CDR3 is 13 amino acids long.